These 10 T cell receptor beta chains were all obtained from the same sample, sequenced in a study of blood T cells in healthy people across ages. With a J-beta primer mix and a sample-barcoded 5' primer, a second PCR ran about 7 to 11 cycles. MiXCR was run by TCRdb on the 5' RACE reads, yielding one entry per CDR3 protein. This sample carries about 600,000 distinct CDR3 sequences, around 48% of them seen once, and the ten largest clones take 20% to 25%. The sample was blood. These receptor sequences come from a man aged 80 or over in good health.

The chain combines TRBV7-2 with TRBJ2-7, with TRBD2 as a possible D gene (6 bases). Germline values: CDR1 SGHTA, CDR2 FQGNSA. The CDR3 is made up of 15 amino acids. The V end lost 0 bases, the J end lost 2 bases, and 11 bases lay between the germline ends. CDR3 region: CASSLAAGTPYEQYF. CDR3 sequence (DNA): TGTGCCAGCAGCTTAGCGGCAGGGACTCCCTACGAGCAGTACTTC. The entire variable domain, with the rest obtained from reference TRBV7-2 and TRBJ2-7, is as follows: GAGVSQSPSNKVTEKGKDVELRCDPISGHTALYWYRQSLGQGLEFLIYFQGNSAPDKSGLPSDRFSAERTGGSVSTLTIQRTQQEDSAVYLCASSLAAGTPYEQYFGPGTRLTVT.

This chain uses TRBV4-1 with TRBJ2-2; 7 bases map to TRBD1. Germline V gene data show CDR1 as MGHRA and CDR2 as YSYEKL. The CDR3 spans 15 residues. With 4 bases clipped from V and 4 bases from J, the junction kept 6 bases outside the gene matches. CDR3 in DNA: TGCGCCAGCAGCCCCTACAAGGGGGCCACCGGGGAGCTGTTTTTT. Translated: CASSPYKGATGELFF.

The CDR3, as DNA: TGCGCCAGCAGCCAAGCCCCGGACCCTAAAAACATTCAGTACTTC. Amino acid sequence: CASSQAPDPKNIQYF. The chain has TRBV4-3 and TRBJ2-4; no reliable D call. The CDR3 loop spans 15 amino acids. The germline V gene has CDR1 LGHNA and CDR2 YSLEER. The V gene lost 1 base and the J gene lost 4 bases, with 11 bases spanning the gap.

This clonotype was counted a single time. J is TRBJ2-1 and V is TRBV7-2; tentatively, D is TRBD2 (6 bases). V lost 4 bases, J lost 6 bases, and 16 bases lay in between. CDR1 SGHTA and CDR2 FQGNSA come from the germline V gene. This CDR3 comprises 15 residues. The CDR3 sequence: CASSSRLVVGNEQFF. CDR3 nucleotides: TGTGCCAGCAGCTCCCGACTAGTTGTAGGCAATGAGCAGTTCTTC.

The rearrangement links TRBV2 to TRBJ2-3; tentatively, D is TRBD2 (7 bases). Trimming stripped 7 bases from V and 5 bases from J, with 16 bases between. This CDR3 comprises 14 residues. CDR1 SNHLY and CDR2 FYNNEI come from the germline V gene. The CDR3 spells CASNSGGRGDTQYF. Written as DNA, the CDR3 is TGTGCCAGCAATTCCGGGGGGCGGGGAGATACGCAGTATTTT.

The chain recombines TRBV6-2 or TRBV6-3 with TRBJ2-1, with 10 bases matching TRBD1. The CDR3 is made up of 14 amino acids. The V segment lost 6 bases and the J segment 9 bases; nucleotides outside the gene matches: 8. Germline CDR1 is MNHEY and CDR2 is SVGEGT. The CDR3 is CASREYRTGGEQFF. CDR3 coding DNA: TGTGCCAGCAGAGAGTATCGGACAGGGGGTGAGCAGTTCTTC.

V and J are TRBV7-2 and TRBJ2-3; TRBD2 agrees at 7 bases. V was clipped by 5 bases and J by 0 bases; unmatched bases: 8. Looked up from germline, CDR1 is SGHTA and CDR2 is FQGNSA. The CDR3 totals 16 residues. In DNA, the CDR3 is TGTGCCAGCAGCGGATCGGGACTACCTAGCACAGATACGCAGTATTTT. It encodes CASSGSGLPSTDTQYF.

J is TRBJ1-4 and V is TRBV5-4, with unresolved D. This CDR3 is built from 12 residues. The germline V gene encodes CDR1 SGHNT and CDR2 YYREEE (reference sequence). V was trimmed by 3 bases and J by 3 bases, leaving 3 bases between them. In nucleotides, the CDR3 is TGTGCCAGCAGCTCTCCTAATGAAAAACTGTTTTTT. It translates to CASSSPNEKLFF.

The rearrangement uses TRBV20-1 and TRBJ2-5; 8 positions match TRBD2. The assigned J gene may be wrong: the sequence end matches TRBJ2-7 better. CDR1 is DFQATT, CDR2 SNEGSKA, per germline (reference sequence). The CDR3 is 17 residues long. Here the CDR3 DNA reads TGCAGTGCTAGCGGAGAGGGGGGCGGGGGGCGTACCTACGAGCAGTACTTC. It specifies CSASGEGGGGRTYEQYF.

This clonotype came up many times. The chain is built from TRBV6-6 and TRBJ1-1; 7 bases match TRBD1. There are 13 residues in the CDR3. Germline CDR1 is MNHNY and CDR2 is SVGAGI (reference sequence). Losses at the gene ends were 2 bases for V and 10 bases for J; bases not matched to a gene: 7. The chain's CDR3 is CASSYDRAQAAFF. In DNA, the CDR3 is TGTGCCAGCAGTTACGACAGGGCCCAAGCAGCTTTCTTT.